Described below is a single TCR beta chain sequence and its context. Its target antigen remains unknown. The sample holds no much larger clone one base away, and base qualities are not on file. The CDR3 regions of human TCRbeta chains were analyzed by immunosequencing. The paper's data handling went like this. TCRs in the repertoires were matched against a reference library of SARS-CoV-2-specific TCRs that had been generated with the MIRA antigen-specificity platform. Breadth was defined as the fraction of unique TCRs that were SARS-CoV-2-associated, and depth was defined as the fraction of total T cells that were SARS-CoV-2-associated. Using the MIRA data, every spike-specific TCR was mapped to the spike region that the TCR reacted to and assigned to either a CD4 or a CD8 class. Log10-transformed breadth and depth values were compared by one-way ANOVA with Sidak's multiple comparisons tests. The clones in this table, taken by TCRdb from immuneACCESS, are in-frame only. Not every clone is retained; where verified, under half of the shortfall comes from an unresolved V gene, and the cause of the rest is unknown. V and J calls and clone size are copied from that table; D and trimming were computed from the DNA. Within this sample are over 110,000 clones, with more than 80% of them counted one time only. The ten biggest clones cover roughly 1.7% of the sample.

These data are taken from a study of T cell responses to AZD1222 COVID-19 vaccine (dated by TCRdb to the early 2020s). For the wider study: Because spike-specific TCR depth and breadth did not differ between the two schedules, AZD1222 recipients who got a second dose at roughly 4 weeks were pooled with those who got a second dose at roughly 12 weeks. A total of 233 trial participants underwent TCR sequencing, of whom about 210 had received two doses of AZD1222 and around 25 had received two doses of the MenACWY control vaccine. Trial participants were enrolled by age into 18-55, 56-69 and 70-plus year subgroups, with 148, 28 and 57 TCR-sequenced participants respectively.

After removal of 1 base from V and 8 bases from J, the junction retains 1 base not matched to a gene. The CDR3 spans 12 residues, from the cysteine through the phenylalanine. Kept here is only the CDR3 DNA, which spans 36 bases and is read in frame from base 1. CDR1 is given as LGHNT and CDR2 as FRNRAP, both from the germline V gene. The sample's time point label, decoded: baseline before first vaccination. Vaccinee samples came from UK trials COV001 and COV002, including a single-blind randomized controlled phase 2/3 trial of AZD1222 (ChAdOx1 nCoV-19) in healthy adults. Trial participant PBMC samples were collected at day 0 and day 28 after the second dose for TCRbeta chain sequencing. Beyond this particular receptor, the publication reports: Conclusions about previously exposed vaccinees are limited because only six or seven AZD1222 recipients were SARS-CoV-2 seropositive at baseline. A significant rise in spike-specific TCR breadth and depth was observed after two AZD1222 doses relative to day 0 and relative to MenACWY recipients. In the small 56-69-year group, the increase in depth fell short of significance, most likely because of low power. Epitopes outside the regions mutated in the B.1.351 and B.1.1.7 variants were reportedly recognized by nearly half of the unique spike-specific TCRs. Participants were mostly white British, with more females than males. The authors suggested clonal diversity may have been underestimated. CD4 TCRs associated with the vaccine covered the entire spike protein, and the dominant responses were in regions 160-218 and 743-854. Because no day 14 peak-response samples were available, repertoires were characterized only after the peak T cell response.

Here the sequenced sample was peripheral blood, taken on day 0 of AZD1222 vaccination. The chain links TRBV12-5 with TRBJ1-2; 7 bases in the middle match TRBD1. The sequence came from an adult in good health. The DNA is TGTGCTAGTGGTTTGGGACAGGGAGGCTACACCTTC. This translates into CASGLGQGGYTF.